This TCR beta chain was documented in a study of human T cells and chemical hapten exposure. Comment on this clonotype: Antigen unknown.

Germline V CDR1 and CDR2: MNHEY, SMNVEV (reference sequence). The trim removed 6 bases at V and 3 bases at J, leaving 11 bases unmatched. The CDR3 contains 15 residues. Whole-study results and caveats: Expanded TCR counts at PT1 were positively correlated with the patch test score.

Time point reported: patch test 2, 6 weeks after DPC sensitization. Treatment reported: therapeutic diphenylcyclopropenone sensitization with weekly scalp DPC. Via MiXCR, TCRdb re-called the RACE reads, giving one row per CDR3 protein. The data show about 96,000 distinct CDR3 sequences, about 9% seen once. The TCR comes from a woman in her forties with alopecia areata. Some clones in this sample may be carry-over from other donors' samples. The specimen comprised whole blood, sampled in connection with sensitization to the hapten diphenylcyclopropenone (DPC). The chain recombines TRBV27 with TRBJ2-7; TRBD2 agrees at 7 bases. This chain's CDR3 is CASRPLADQNYEQYF. CDR3 DNA sequence: TGTGCCAGCAGGCCTCTAGCGGACCAAAACTACGAGCAGTACTTC.